The following is a T cell receptor beta chain sequence with its context. The sample comes from a study of control samples from healthy donors and cancer patients. Germline V gene sequence: CDR1 SGHVS, CDR2 FNYEAQ. CDR3 length: 15 residues. Losses at the gene ends were 2 bases for V and 7 bases for J; bases not matched to a gene: 5. Profiling relied on immunoSEQ multiplex PCR, and the TCRdb table lists in-frame clones only, not all of them. The table has 50,000 to 65,000 clones, about 91% seen once. The rearrangement joins TRBV7-6 to TRBJ2-1; the match to TRBD1 covers 10 bases. This TCR was sampled from a man in his thirties or forties with colorectal cancer. Input material: PBMCs. CDR3 in DNA: TGTGCCAGCAGCTTACGTCGGACAGGGGGAAATGAGCAGTTCTTC. Its protein product is CASSLRRTGGNEQFF.